This entry lists 28 T cell receptor beta chains sequenced from one sample in a study of graft-versus-host responses after intestinal transplantation (dated by TCRdb to 2020 to 2022). The library was prepared using the immunoSEQ multiplex PCR assay. Entries here come from immuneACCESS through TCRdb and include only in-frame sequences with V and J called. Some clones fail to appear in such tables; in the studies checked, an unresolved V gene covers under half of the shortfall, and the cause of the remainder is unknown. In all, the sample holds over 75,000 clones, and around 92% of those were seen once. The ten largest clones add up to about 0.07% of the sample. According to the study, the label for this sample's time point signals: cells obtained before transplantation from donor or recipient. Their antigen targets remain unknown. The input for sequencing was unstimulated CD8+ T cells sorted from spleen or lymph node cells, taken before transplant. These receptor sequences come from a human donor who was the organ donor for an intestinal transplant.

As concerns this clone: Other DNA variants within this sample encode the same CDR3. The chain recombines TRBV4-1 with TRBJ2-4; 9 bases align to TRBD2. Germline V CDR1 and CDR2: MGHRA, YSYEKL. V shed 0 bases, J shed 0 bases, and the junction held 3 bases outside the gene matches. The CDR3 has 17 amino acids. CDR3 nucleotides: TGCGCCAGCAGCCAAGAGGGCGGGGGGGGAGCCAAAAACATTCAGTACTTC. Amino acids: CASSQEGGGGAKNIQYF.

The chain links TRBV25-1 to TRBJ2-3; 10 nucleotides align to TRBD1. Germline V gives CDR1 MGHDK, CDR2 SYGVNS. This CDR3 has 15 residues. Losses at the gene ends were 6 bases for V and 6 bases for J; bases not matched to a gene: 9. The CDR3 bases are TGTGCCAGCAGACAGAAGGACAGGGGGGTCGATACGCAGTATTTT. As protein: CASRQKDRGVDTQYF.

V is TRBV6-1 and J is TRBJ1-2; D perhaps matches TRBD1 (5 bases). The CDR3 is 14 amino acids. The V and J ends lost 8 bases and 6 bases respectively, with 19 bases between them. The germline V gene encodes CDR1 MNHNS and CDR2 SASEGT. CDR3 nucleotide sequence: TGTGCCAGCTACGGCGTCGGGGGTCTAGATGGCTACACCTTC. Translation: CASYGVGGLDGYTF.

The chain links TRBV27 to TRBJ2-1; 7 bases are shared with TRBD1. CDR3 size: 17 residues. CDR1 and CDR2 (germline): MNHEY, SMNVEV (reference sequence). Unmatched junction bases numbered 15, after V lost 6 bases and J lost 4 bases. The CDR3 protein is CASSTSDRAGLYNEQFF. CDR3 sequence (DNA): TGTGCCAGCAGCACCTCCGACAGGGCTGGGTTATACAATGAGCAGTTCTTC.

The V gene is TRBV15, the J gene TRBJ2-3; 7 positions match TRBD1. With 3 bases clipped from V and 6 bases from J, the junction kept 9 bases outside the gene matches. Looked up from germline, CDR1 is LNHNV and CDR2 is YYDKDF (reference sequence). The CDR3 is made up of 15 amino acids. CDR3 in DNA: TGTGCCACCAGCAGGGGGGACAACAGGGGCGATACGCAGTATTTT. It codes for CATSRGDNRGDTQYF.

This clone was seen a single time. V is TRBV29-1 and J is TRBJ1-2; 7 nucleotides align to TRBD1. V trimming: 6 bases; J trimming: 3 bases; junction bases outside the gene matches: 10. Per the germline V gene, CDR1 is SQVTM and CDR2 is ANQGSEA. CDR3 length: 14 amino acids. In nucleotides, the CDR3 is TGCAGCGTATATGGACAGGCTCTGGACTATGGCTACACCTTC. Amino acid sequence: CSVYGQALDYGYTF.

This rearrangement joins TRBV28 to TRBJ1-4, with D possibly being TRBD1 (5 bases). Germline-derived CDR1 and CDR2 are MDHEN and SYDVKM. The CDR3 is 15 residues long. The V end was cut by 4 bases, the J end by 6 bases, with 15 bases between. The CDR3: CASSSMGGPHEKLFF. The CDR3 DNA is TGTGCCAGCAGTTCCATGGGGGGACCTCATGAAAAACTGTTTTTT.

The J gene is TRBJ2-2, the V gene TRBV7-6; tentative D call: TRBD2 (6 bases). This CDR3 is built from 18 residues. CDR1 is SGHVS, CDR2 FNYEAQ, per germline. Deletions cut 4 bases from V and 0 bases from J, with 18 bases between. The CDR3 protein is CASSSYTAGVANTGELFF. DNA for the CDR3: TGTGCCAGCAGCTCTTATACAGCGGGCGTTGCGAACACCGGGGAGCTGTTTTTT.

This rearrangement joins TRBV6-6 to TRBJ2-2; possibly TRBD1 for D (6 bases). Trimming removed 2 bases from V and 4 bases from J, with 14 bases in between. The CDR3 is 16 residues long. Germline V gene lookup returns CDR1 MNHNY and CDR2 SVGAGI (reference sequence). CDR3: CASSYAGQLFTGELFF. CDR3 coding DNA: TGTGCCAGCAGTTACGCCGGACAGTTATTCACCGGGGAGCTGTTTTTT.

The chain uses TRBV2 and TRBJ2-1; D unclear. Germline V lookup: CDR1 SNHLY, CDR2 FYNNEI. The CDR3 runs 17 residues. V lost 2 bases and J 4 bases, leaving 18 bases between the germline ends. For the CDR3, the DNA is TGTGCCAGCAGTGAATTGCCCGACTCCTGGCCATACAATGAGCAGTTCTTC. As protein: CASSELPDSWPYNEQFF.

This chain connects TRBV5-1 to TRBJ2-5; 14 bases are shared with TRBD2. Per germline, CDR1 SGHRS and CDR2 YFSETQ. The CDR3 has 17 amino acids. The V segment lost 4 bases and the J segment 5 bases; nucleotides outside the gene matches: 10. The CDR3 reads CASSTRTSGRSGETQYF. The CDR3 coding sequence is TGCGCCAGCAGCACCCGGACTAGCGGGAGGTCGGGGGAGACCCAGTACTTC.

The chain uses TRBV13 and TRBJ2-5; D gene unclear. The CDR3 runs 15 residues. The V end was cut by 4 bases, the J end by 5 bases, with 17 bases between. Germline assignment: CDR1 PRHDT and CDR2 FYEKMQ (reference sequence). CDR3 in amino acids: CASSSVLHAGETQYF. The CDR3 region has the DNA TGTGCCAGCAGCTCAGTGTTACACGCCGGGGAGACCCAGTACTTC.

The chain recombines TRBV28 with TRBJ2-5, with D perhaps matching TRBD1 (6 bases). With 4 bases removed from V and 1 base from J, the gap between germline ends came to 16 bases. Germline CDR1 and CDR2: MDHEN and SYDVKM. The CDR3 is 16 amino acids. The CDR3 loop reads CASSSPQTGFQETQYF. In DNA, the CDR3 is TGTGCCAGCAGTTCGCCGCAAACAGGGTTCCAAGAGACCCAGTACTTC.

V is TRBV7-6 and J is TRBJ2-3; unclear D gene. The CDR3 has 12 residues. V was clipped by 5 bases and J by 6 bases, with 9 bases between them. Germline V gives CDR1 SGHVS, CDR2 FNYEAQ. The CDR3 sequence: CASSRGGDTQYF. CDR3 DNA: TGTGCCAGCAGCAGAGGTGGGGATACGCAGTATTTT.

The chain recombines TRBV6-5 with TRBJ1-1; D gene uncertain. This CDR3 comprises 14 residues. Trimming left V 6 bases short and J 2 bases short, with 13 bases between. Germline CDR1 and CDR2: MNHEY and SVGAGI. The CDR3 coding sequence is TGTGCCAGCAGGGAACCAACAGCTAACACTGAAGCTTTCTTT. Its protein is CASREPTANTEAFF.

This sequence joins TRBV2 and TRBJ2-7; a weak D match, TRBD2 (6 bases). This CDR3 spans 14 amino acids. V was shortened by 1 base and J by 7 bases, with 14 bases between the two germline ends. Germline V gene lookup returns CDR1 SNHLY and CDR2 FYNNEI. The CDR3 region has the DNA TGTGCCAGCAGTGAAGGAAACCTAGCGTATGAGCAGTACTTC. Amino acids: CASSEGNLAYEQYF.

V usage is TRBV5-5 and J usage is TRBJ2-7, with D possibly matching TRBD2 (6 bases). The CDR3 sequence is 17 residues long. Germline V CDR1 and CDR2: SGHKS, YYEKEE (reference sequence). V was clipped by 5 bases and J by 0 bases, with 21 bases between them. The CDR3 nucleotides read TGTGCCAGCAGTTTGAACCCTTACCGGGAGAGCTCCTACGAGCAGTACTTC. It encodes CASSLNPYRESSYEQYF.

V usage is TRBV30 and J usage is TRBJ2-2, with D maybe TRBD2 (5 bases). The germline CDR1 and CDR2 sequences are GTSNPN and SVGIG (reference sequence). V was shortened by 7 bases and J by 5 bases, with 11 bases between the two germline ends. The length of the CDR3 is 12 residues. CDR3 residues: CASAPGTGELFF. CDR3 nucleotides: TGTGCCTCGGCCCCGGGGACCGGGGAGCTGTTTTTT.

V gene TRBV7-8 combines with J gene TRBJ2-3; D is undetermined. Trimming stripped 2 bases from V and 0 bases from J, with 3 bases between. This CDR3 comprises 13 residues. Germline V gene data show CDR1 as SGHVS and CDR2 as FQNEAQ. CDR3 DNA: TGTGCCAGCAGCTTATATAGCACAGATACGCAGTATTTT. Amino acids: CASSLYSTDTQYF.

This chain uses TRBV5-6 with TRBJ2-2, with TRBD2 matching over 7 bases. The CDR3 is 17 residues long. Germline CDR1 SGHDT, CDR2 YYEEEE. J was trimmed by 6 bases and V by 4 bases; bases with no gene match: 15. The CDR3 DNA reads TGTGCCAGCAGCCCCCCACTCAGGGAAGGGAGGGCCGGGGAGCTGTTTTTT. Translating gives CASSPPLREGRAGELFF.

This rearrangement joins TRBV27 to TRBJ1-1; 7 positions match TRBD1. The ends lost 4 bases at V and 1 base at J; junction bases unmatched: 6. The CDR3 loop spans 15 amino acids. Germline values: CDR1 MNHEY, CDR2 SMNVEV (reference sequence). The CDR3 nucleotides read TGTGCCAGCAGTTCTCGACAGGGAGGGAACACTGAAGCTTTCTTT. Its translation is CASSSRQGGNTEAFF.

V is TRBV9 and J is TRBJ2-3, with a tentative D call TRBD2 (5 bases). Germline loops: CDR1 SGDLS, CDR2 YYNGEE. The CDR3 runs to 17 residues. The V end lost 4 bases, the J end lost 2 bases, and 20 bases lay between the germline ends. The CDR3 sequence: CASSPTQSGLYTDTQYF. CDR3 nucleotide sequence: TGTGCCAGCAGCCCCACTCAGAGCGGACTGTACACAGATACGCAGTATTTT.

The V call is TRBV5-4, the J call TRBJ2-5; no reliable D call. V gave up 1 base and J gave up 5 bases, with 15 bases separating them. This CDR3 comprises 15 residues. Germline CDR1 reads SGHNT; CDR2 reads YYREEE (reference sequence). In nucleotides, the CDR3 is TGTGCCAGCAGCTTGACCCCTGAGCCTTGGGAGACCCAGTACTTC. This codes for CASSLTPEPWETQYF.

This clone showed up just once. CDR3 nucleotides: TGCAGTGCTGGGCGTTCAGATACGCAGTATTTT. Its translation: CSAGRSDTQYF. This chain joins TRBV20-1 and TRBJ2-3, with D uncertain. CDR1 is DFQATT, CDR2 SNEGSKA, per germline (reference sequence). The CDR3 covers 11 residues. V was shortened by 5 bases and J by 4 bases, with 7 bases between the two germline ends.

Worth noting for this clone: One end of the junction fails to match germline, which may point to a read error. The chain is built from TRBV6-6 and TRBJ1-6; 7 positions agree with TRBD1. CDR1 and CDR2 from the germline V gene are MNHNY and SVGAGI (reference sequence). The CDR3 consists of 16 residues. CDR3 sequence: CASSYWGGQDNSPLHF. The DNA for the CDR3 is TGTGCCAGCAGTTACTGGGGCGGACAGGATAACTCACCCCTCCACTTT.

The chain carries TRBV9 and TRBJ2-7; D unresolved. V lost 4 bases, J lost 3 bases, and 8 bases lay in between. This CDR3 region has 12 residues. Germline CDR1 SGDLS, CDR2 YYNGEE. As DNA, the CDR3 is TGTGCCAGCAGCCCTGACAACTACGAGCAGTACTTC. It specifies CASSPDNYEQYF.

The gene calls are TRBV9 and TRBJ2-7; 9 bases align to TRBD2. Trimming took 2 bases from V and 2 from J; bases not matched to a gene: 5. CDR1 SGDLS and CDR2 YYNGEE come from the germline V gene. CDR3 size: 15 residues. CDR3 DNA sequence: TGTGCCAGCAGCGTCGGGACTAGCTGGGCCTACGAGCAGTACTTC. Encoded protein: CASSVGTSWAYEQYF. The whole variable domain, filled in from reference TRBV9 and TRBJ2-7, reads DSGVTQTPKHLITATGQRVTLRCSPRSGDLSVYWYQQSLDQGLQFLIQYYNGEERAKGNILERFSAQQFPDLHSELNLSSLELGDSALYFCASSVGTSWAYEQYFGPGTRLTVT.

The V gene is TRBV6-5, the J gene TRBJ2-1; maybe TRBD2 (6 bases). Germline CDR1 reads MNHEY; CDR2 reads SVGAGI. The CDR3 has 15 amino acids. V lost 2 bases and J lost 4, with 12 bases in between. CDR3 bases: TGTGCCAGCAGTTACCCGGGACTGGGGTACAATGAGCAGTTCTTC. This translates into CASSYPGLGYNEQFF.